The 25 T cell receptor beta chains below were found in one sample sequenced in a study of T cell changes during pregnancy in multiple sclerosis. Measured with immunoSEQ multiplex PCR; TCRdb has only the in-frame clones, and not every one. The table has roughly 56,000 clones, roughly 87% seen once; the top ten hold 1.5% to 2%. The sequences come from peripheral blood, collected in the first trimester of pregnancy. These receptors all come from a female donor with multiple sclerosis, enrolled in a pregnancy study.

The rearrangement joins TRBV25-1 to TRBJ1-3, with no clear D. Trimming took off 1 base at V and 0 bases at J, with 10 bases between the two ends. This CDR3 region has 16 residues. The germline gives CDR1 MGHDK, CDR2 SYGVNS. The CDR3 region is CASSESSQNSGNTIYF. CDR3 DNA sequence: TGTGCCAGCAGTGAATCGTCGCAGAACTCTGGAAACACCATATATTTT. Full variable domain (rest looked up from reference TRBV25-1 and TRBJ1-3): EADIYQTPRYLVIGTGKKITLECSQTMGHDKMYWYQQDPGMELHLIHYSYGVNSTEKGDLSSESTVSRIRTEHFPLTLESARPSHTSQYLCASSESSQNSGNTIYFGEGSWLTVV.

The CDR3 reads CASRSTQGAYEQYF. Here the CDR3 DNA reads TGTGCCAGTAGGTCAACTCAGGGGGCCTACGAGCAGTACTTC. The V call is TRBV19, the J call TRBJ2-7; 7 bases are a match to TRBD1. Germline loops: CDR1 LNHDA, CDR2 SQIVND (reference sequence). CDR3 length equals 14 residues. With 6 bases clipped from V and 2 bases from J, the junction kept 7 bases outside the gene matches.

The chain couples TRBV29-1 to TRBJ2-3; maybe TRBD1 (5 bases). This CDR3 is built from 15 residues. Trimming removed 4 bases from V and 2 bases from J, with 16 bases in between. Germline CDR1 is SQVTM and CDR2 is ANQGSEA. CDR3 region: CSVAKGRAYTDTQYF. CDR3 sequence (DNA): TGCAGCGTTGCTAAGGGCAGGGCATACACAGATACGCAGTATTTT.

A single count supports this clone. The chain carries TRBV7-6 and TRBJ2-3; 12 nucleotides agree with TRBD2. Germline trimming cut 5 bases from V and 6 bases from J; bases unmatched to any gene: 3. The CDR3 runs to 14 residues. Germline V lookup: CDR1 SGHVS, CDR2 FNYEAQ. The CDR3 loop reads CASSRGLAGDTQYF. CDR3 nucleotides: TGTGCCAGCAGCCGGGGACTAGCGGGTGATACGCAGTATTTT.

In its sample, this clone was seen once. This chain links TRBV5-1 with TRBJ2-1, with 11 bases that match TRBD2. Germline values: CDR1 SGHRS, CDR2 YFSETQ. V dropped 4 bases and J dropped 7; count of bases not matched to a gene: 13. This CDR3 is built from 17 residues. The CDR3 DNA reads TGCGCCAGCAGCCCGGAACTCGGGCTAGCGGGGGGAAATGAGCAGTTCTTC. Its protein is CASSPELGLAGGNEQFF.

This rearrangement joins TRBV18 to TRBJ2-7, with 7 bases aligning to TRBD2. Germline values: CDR1 KGHSH, CDR2 LQKENI. The CDR3 sequence is 17 residues long. V shed 2 bases and J 3 bases; nucleotides not matched to a gene: 13. The CDR3 bases are TGTGCCAGCTCACCATTTGCGGGAGAAGAGTTGATCTACGAGCAGTACTTC. Translation gives CASSPFAGEELIYEQYF.

For the CDR3, the DNA is TGCGCCAGCAGACTAACACAGGGTGGGACTGAAGCTTTCTTT. Its translation is CASRLTQGGTEAFF. The genes are TRBV10-2 and TRBJ1-1; D is possibly TRBD1 (6 bases). The germline gives CDR1 WSHSY, CDR2 SAAADI. The CDR3 is made up of 14 amino acids. Trimming pared 6 bases from V and 5 bases from J, leaving 16 bases between.

There are a few counts of this clone. The chain is built from TRBV28 and TRBJ1-3; D might be TRBD1 (6 bases). V lost 4 bases and J 0 bases, leaving 7 bases between the germline ends. The length of the CDR3 is 14 residues. Germline assignment: CDR1 MDHEN and CDR2 SYDVKM. The CDR3 nucleotides are TGTGCCAGCAGTTCGACAGGCTCTGGAAACACCATATATTTT. It is translated as CASSSTGSGNTIYF.

The J gene is TRBJ2-7, the V gene TRBV10-3, with 9 nucleotides matching TRBD1. The CDR3 runs 16 residues. The trim removed 6 bases at V and 3 bases at J, leaving 12 bases unmatched. Germline values: CDR1 ENHRY, CDR2 SYGVKD. CDR3 in DNA: TGTGCCATCAGCACAAGCTCGGGACAGGGCTTCTACGAGCAGTACTTC. This translates into CAISTSSGQGFYEQYF.

This clone showed up just once. This rearrangement joins TRBV6-1 to TRBJ2-7; TRBD1 agrees at 12 bases. This CDR3 comprises 15 residues. The germline V gene encodes CDR1 MNHNS and CDR2 SASEGT. With 5 bases clipped from V and 6 bases from J, the junction kept 8 bases outside the gene matches. The chain's CDR3 is CASSSRWGQGAEQYF. CDR3 nucleotide sequence: TGTGCCAGCAGTTCCCGATGGGGACAGGGGGCCGAGCAGTACTTC.

V and J are TRBV5-1 and TRBJ2-1, with 8 bases that match TRBD2. CDR1 is SGHRS, CDR2 YFSETQ, per germline. The V segment lost 4 bases and the J segment 6 bases; nucleotides outside the gene matches: 6. This CDR3 is built from 14 residues. CDR3 sequence reads: CASSGRLASNEQFF. DNA for the CDR3: TGCGCCAGCAGCGGGAGACTAGCGAGCAATGAGCAGTTCTTC.

The chain employs TRBV4-2 and TRBJ2-1; TRBD2 matches 8 bases. CDR3 length: 16 residues. Trimming took 0 bases from V and 9 from J; bases not matched to a gene: 10. The germline CDR1 and CDR2 sequences are LGHNA and YNFKEQ. CDR3 sequence (DNA): TGTGCCAGCAGCCAAGAACGGCAAGCGGGAGCTGCTGAGCAGTTCTTC. Its protein is CASSQERQAGAAEQFF.

This chain joins TRBV18 and TRBJ2-7, with TRBD2 as a possible D gene (7 bases). V gave up 2 bases and J gave up 3 bases, with 14 bases separating them. CDR3 length equals 15 residues. Germline V gene lookup returns CDR1 KGHSH and CDR2 LQKENI. This CDR3 reads CASSPAGLGGYEQYF. The CDR3 DNA reads as TGTGCCAGCTCACCAGCTGGACTAGGGGGCTACGAGCAGTACTTC. The full variable domain, in which reference TRBV18 and TRBJ2-7 provide the parts outside the CDR3, is NAGVMQNPRHLVRRRGQEARLRCSPMKGHSHVYWYRQLPEEGLKFMVYLQKENIIDESGMPKERFSAEFPKEGPSILRIQQVVRGDSAAYFCASSPAGLGGYEQYFGPGTRLTVT.

This clone was observed a handful of times. The CDR3 region is CASSSPYTGELFF. In nucleotides, the CDR3 is TGTGCCAGCAGCTCCCCTTACACCGGGGAGCTGTTTTTT. The J gene is TRBJ2-2, the V gene TRBV11-3; no definite D call. The length of the CDR3 is 13 residues. CDR1 SGHNT and CDR2 YENEEA come from the germline V gene. Trimming left V 4 bases short and J 3 bases short, with 6 bases between.

The genes are TRBV5-1 and TRBJ2-1; D remains unclear. Germline assignment: CDR1 SGHRS and CDR2 YFSETQ. The CDR3 has 18 amino acids. V was cut by 2 bases and J by 0 bases, with 18 bases left in between. The CDR3 is CASSFPSSAGSSYNEQFF. CDR3 nucleotides: TGCGCCAGCAGCTTCCCCTCCTCCGCAGGTAGCTCCTACAATGAGCAGTTCTTC.

V usage is TRBV7-2 and J usage is TRBJ2-5, with D tentatively TRBD1 (6 bases). This CDR3 region has 13 residues. V was shortened by 5 bases and J by 2 bases, with 9 bases between the two germline ends. From germline, CDR1 is SGHTA and CDR2 FQGNSA. The CDR3 nucleotides read TGTGCCAGCAGCATGGACAGACAAGAGACCCAGTACTTC. Translation: CASSMDRQETQYF.

The chain combines TRBV18 with TRBJ2-3; TRBD1 matches 8 bases. Looked up from germline, CDR1 is KGHSH and CDR2 is LQKENI. The ends lost 1 base at V and 8 bases at J; junction bases unmatched: 8. The CDR3 sequence is 15 residues long. The CDR3: CASSPLGQGRSTQYF. CDR3 DNA sequence: TGTGCCAGCTCACCACTCGGACAGGGTAGGAGTACGCAGTATTTT.

The V gene is TRBV12-5, the J gene TRBJ2-7; 7 positions match TRBD1. CDR3 size: 15 residues. Germline loops: CDR1 LGHNT, CDR2 FRNRAP. With V trimmed by 5 bases and J by 9 bases, 16 bases remained unmatched. The CDR3 here is CASGPATGSSYRQYF. The DNA of the CDR3 is TGTGCTAGTGGTCCCGCGACAGGGTCCTCTTATCGGCAGTACTTC.

V usage is TRBV6-6 and J usage is TRBJ2-3, with D uncertain. CDR1 is MNHNY and CDR2 is SVGAGI in the germline V gene (reference sequence). This CDR3 comprises 13 residues. V lost 6 bases to trimming and J lost 1 base, with 8 bases between them. For the CDR3, the DNA is TGTGCCAGCAGCCCCTTAGGCACAGATACGCAGTATTTT. Translated: CASSPLGTDTQYF.

This chain's CDR3 is CASSLDLGTYEQYF. CDR3 sequence (DNA): TGCGCCAGCAGCTTGGACCTAGGTACCTACGAGCAGTACTTC. This chain joins TRBV5-1 and TRBJ2-7; D unclear. Looked up from germline, CDR1 is SGHRS and CDR2 is YFSETQ. V lost 0 bases to trimming and J lost 2 bases, with 9 bases between them. CDR3 length equals 14 residues.

This sequence joins TRBV9 and TRBJ2-7; D call uncertain. Germline-derived CDR1 and CDR2 are SGDLS and YYNGEE. V was trimmed by 4 bases and J by 3 bases, leaving 14 bases between them. This CDR3 contains 14 residues. DNA of the CDR3: TGTGCCAGCAGCCCTTTTGACTTGATCTACGAGCAGTACTTC. Protein sequence: CASSPFDLIYEQYF.

The chain couples TRBV6-6 to TRBJ1-5; D gene unclear. V was cut by 0 bases and J by 2 bases, with 11 bases left in between. CDR3 length: 16 residues. Germline lookup yields CDR1 MNHNY and CDR2 SVGAGI (reference sequence). Written as DNA, the CDR3 is TGTGCCAGCAGTTACTCCCCCGAGGAGGGCAATCAGCCCCAGCATTTT. Translation: CASSYSPEEGNQPQHF.

About this clone: The CDR3 does not end in the conserved phenylalanine or tryptophan, so this is likely a read error. The limits of the CDR3 on the DNA are not certain, so only TCRdb's listed CDR3 is given. The rearrangement uses TRBV19 and TRBJ1-1; the table's D call, TRBD1, has no DNA check behind it. The CDR3 is 14 amino acids in total, end residues counted. In germline, CDR1 is LNHDA, CDR2 SQIVND (reference sequence). The CDR3 protein is CASSQGGKDLRPVL.

This chain joins TRBV6-1 and TRBJ1-2; 8 bases are a match to TRBD1. The CDR3 spans 13 residues. Trimming removed 4 bases from V and 6 bases from J; junction bases left unmatched: 4. CDR1 is MNHNS and CDR2 is SASEGT in the germline V gene. The CDR3 DNA follows: TGTGCCAGCAGTGTGGACAGGGAAAATGGCTACACCTTC. Translation gives CASSVDRENGYTF.

The chain links TRBV6-5 to TRBJ2-1; TRBD2 agrees at 8 bases. J gave up 0 bases and V 5 bases, and 3 bases lay outside the gene matches. The CDR3 totals 15 residues. Germline CDR1 MNHEY, CDR2 SVGAGI. CDR3 amino acids: CASSRSGSSYNEQFF. The CDR3 DNA sequence: TGTGCCAGCAGTCGGAGCGGGAGCTCCTACAATGAGCAGTTCTTC.